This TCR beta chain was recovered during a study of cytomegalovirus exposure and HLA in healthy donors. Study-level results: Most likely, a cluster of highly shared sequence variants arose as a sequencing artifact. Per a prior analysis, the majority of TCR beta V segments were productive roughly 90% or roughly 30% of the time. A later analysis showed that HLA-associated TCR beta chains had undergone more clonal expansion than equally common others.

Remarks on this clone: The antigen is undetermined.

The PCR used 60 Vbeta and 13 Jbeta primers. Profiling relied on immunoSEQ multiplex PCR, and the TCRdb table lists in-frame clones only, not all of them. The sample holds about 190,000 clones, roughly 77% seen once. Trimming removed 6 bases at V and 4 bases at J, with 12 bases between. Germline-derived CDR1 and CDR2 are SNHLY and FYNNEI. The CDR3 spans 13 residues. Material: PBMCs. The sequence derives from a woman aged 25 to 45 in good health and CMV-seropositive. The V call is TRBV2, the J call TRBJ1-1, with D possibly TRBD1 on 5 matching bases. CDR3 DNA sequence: TGTGCCAGCAGAGCGGGGGTTCTCACTGAAGCTTTCTTT. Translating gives CASRAGVLTEAFF. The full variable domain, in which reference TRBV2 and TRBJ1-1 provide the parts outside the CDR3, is EPEVTQTPSHQVTQMGQEVILRCVPISNHLYFYWYRQILGQKVEFLVSFYNNEISEKSEIFDDQFSVERPDGSNFTLKIRSTKLEDSAMYFCASRAGVLTEAFFGQGTRLTVV.